This T cell receptor beta chain was profiled in a study of a mutant IDH1 vaccine in newly diagnosed glioma. The study's findings and limits: Pseudoprogression seemed unrelated to changes in top peripheral T cell clonotypes.

The CDR3 spans 16 residues. V gave up 1 base and J gave up 0 bases, with 7 bases separating them. The V gene's germline CDR1 is LNHDA and CDR2 SQIVND (reference sequence). As to time point: week 11, during vaccination. Doses consisted of 300 ug of mutant IDH1 20-mer peptide each, paired with topical imiquimod. Each astrocytoma in the donors was new, WHO grade 3 or 4, IDH1-mutant and ATRX-lost. Of note for this clone: No antigen is known for it.

TCRdb's copy holds only in-frame clones and misses some; the assay was immunoSEQ multiplex PCR. The table records 20,000 to 25,000 clones, under 90% of them present only once. This sequence was found in a woman aged 40 to 49 with glioma. The V call is TRBV19, the J call TRBJ2-6; D remains ambiguous. Sequencing used PBMCs, obtained from a glioma patient whose treatment included an IDH1 peptide vaccine. Here the CDR3 DNA reads TGTGCCAGTAGTATAGCCAGGAGCTCTGGGGCCAACGTCCTGACTTTC. As protein: CASSIARSSGANVLTF.